These 8 T cell receptor beta chains were all obtained from the same sample, sequenced in a study of OX40 agonist ivuxolimab in advanced cancers. The repertoire was sequenced with immunoSEQ multiplex PCR; TCRdb's copy has only in-frame clones and lacks some. This sample has some 74,000 clones, with 91% found just once. This material consisted of CD4+ or CD8+ T cells sorted from blood, taken in a trial of the OX40 agonist ivuxolimab. Every receptor here comes from an adult with an advanced solid tumor such as melanoma, head and neck, liver or kidney cancer.

The gene calls are TRBV5-1 and TRBJ2-5, with TRBD1 matching over 9 bases. The CDR3 extends over 15 amino acids. Germline CDR1 is SGHRS and CDR2 is YFSETQ. V lost 4 bases and J lost 4; bases outside the gene matches: 8. CDR3 nucleotides: TGCGCCAGCAGCATATCCGGGACAGGGCCAGAGACCCAGTACTTC. Its translation: CASSISGTGPETQYF.

The chain employs TRBV29-1 and TRBJ2-7; a possible D gene is TRBD1 (5 bases). Trimming cost V 0 bases and J 0 bases, with 12 bases left between them. The CDR3 consists of 15 residues. In germline, CDR1 is SQVTM, CDR2 ANQGSEA. CDR3 sequence reads: CSVEDQGSTSYEQYF. The CDR3 DNA reads as TGCAGCGTTGAAGATCAGGGCAGTACCTCCTACGAGCAGTACTTC.

DNA of the CDR3: TGTGCCAGCAGTTACGCCGGGACCCACAATGAGCAGTTCTTC. This gives the protein CASSYAGTHNEQFF. The chain joins TRBV6-5 to TRBJ2-1; D might be TRBD1 or TRBD2, each matching 5 bases. The CDR3 is 14 amino acids. The V and J ends lost 2 bases and 5 bases respectively, with 10 bases between them. From germline, CDR1 is MNHEY and CDR2 SVGAGI.

CDR3 nucleotide sequence: TGTGCCAGCAGCCGGGACAGGGCGGGTTCTGGAAACACCATATATTTT. Protein: CASSRDRAGSGNTIYF. V and J are TRBV14 and TRBJ1-3; the match to TRBD1 covers 9 bases. The length of the CDR3 is 16 residues. Germline V gives CDR1 SGHDN, CDR2 FVKESK. V dropped 4 bases and J dropped 1; count of bases not matched to a gene: 5.

The V call is TRBV12-5, the J call TRBJ1-2, with D possibly being TRBD1 (6 bases). The germline gives CDR1 LGHNT, CDR2 FRNRAP. The CDR3 runs 16 residues. The ends were cut back, 2 bases at V and 4 bases at J, with 17 bases in the middle. CDR3 in DNA: TGTGCTAGTGGTTTGCCCCCGGGACACTGGAGCTATGGCTACACCTTC. Protein: CASGLPPGHWSYGYTF.

This clone was counted once. The rearrangement links TRBV5-1 to TRBJ2-7; 7 nucleotides align to TRBD1. Trimming at V came to 5 bases and at J to 2 bases, leaving 7 bases not matched to a gene. Per the germline V gene, CDR1 is SGHRS and CDR2 is YFSETQ. The length of the CDR3 is 14 residues. This CDR3 reads CASRAQGQTYEQYF. The CDR3 nucleotides read TGCGCCAGCAGAGCCCAGGGACAGACCTACGAGCAGTACTTC.

The chain uses TRBV6-5 and TRBJ2-3; D call uncertain. Germline values: CDR1 MNHEY, CDR2 SVGAGI. This CDR3 region has 12 residues. V lost 11 bases and J lost 3, with 12 bases in between. CDR3 sequence reads: CAAVLGTDTQYF. CDR3 in DNA: TGTGCCGCCGTCCTGGGAACAGATACGCAGTATTTT.

The chain has TRBV7-9 and TRBJ1-2; possible D gene TRBD1, 6 bases. The CDR3 has 15 amino acids. Germline loops: CDR1 SEHNR, CDR2 FQNEAQ (reference sequence). Trimming shortened V by 0 bases and J by 11 bases, and 19 bases separated the two germline ends. For the CDR3, the DNA is TGTGCCAGCAGCTTAGCGCAGGGGACGGCGGGTGGATACACCTTC. Translated: CASSLAQGTAGGYTF.